Below are 18 T cell receptor beta chains sequenced from a single sample in a study of shared clonotypes between healthy human individuals. Method: immunoSEQ multiplex PCR; TCRdb's copy keeps in-frame clones and lacks some. This table has some 2,500,000 clones, roughly 90% appearing once. The sequenced sample consisted of naive CD4+ T cells from PBMCs. Subset noted: CD45RA+ positively selected. The source of these receptors is a man younger than 30 in good health. Some clones in this sample may be carry-over from other donors' samples.

This sequence joins TRBV2 and TRBJ2-5, with D unclear. Germline V lookup: CDR1 SNHLY, CDR2 FYNNEI. V was clipped by 7 bases and J by 0 bases, with 12 bases between them. The CDR3 has 14 amino acids. Here the CDR3 DNA reads TGTGCCAGCAAGTTAGAACCTTACCAAGAGACCCAGTACTTC. Translating gives CASKLEPYQETQYF.

The chain joins TRBV28 to TRBJ1-2; 8 bases map to TRBD1. Trimming cost V 2 bases and J 4 bases; bases outside gene matches: 6. The length of the CDR3 is 15 residues. CDR1 is MDHEN and CDR2 is SYDVKM in the germline V gene. The CDR3 spells CASSLPDRDGYGYTF. The CDR3 DNA follows: TGTGCCAGCAGTTTACCGGACAGGGACGGCTATGGCTACACCTTC.

This clone came up once. The genes are TRBV28 and TRBJ1-2; 8 bases map to TRBD1. This CDR3 has 14 amino acids. CDR1 and CDR2 from the germline V gene are MDHEN and SYDVKM. V gave up 2 bases and J gave up 7 bases; unmatched junction bases: 6. The CDR3 region has the DNA TGTGCCAGCAGTTTAACAGGGGGATTCGGTGGCTACACCTTC. Amino acid sequence: CASSLTGGFGGYTF.

CDR3: CASFGTRLDTQYF. In DNA, the CDR3 is TGTGCCAGCTTTGGGACTAGACTAGATACGCAGTATTTT. The V gene is TRBV6-1, the J gene TRBJ2-3; the match to TRBD2 covers 8 bases. The CDR3 loop spans 13 amino acids. The germline CDR1 and CDR2 sequences are MNHNS and SASEGT. With V trimmed by 8 bases and J by 5 bases, 6 bases remained unmatched.

The chain combines TRBV6-1 with TRBJ2-7; TRBD1 aligns across 11 bases. V trimming: 6 bases; J trimming: 7 bases; junction bases outside the gene matches: 8. The CDR3 spans 14 residues. CDR1 is MNHNS, CDR2 SASEGT, per germline. The CDR3 loop reads CASSTWGQGEEQYF. Written as DNA, the CDR3 is TGTGCCAGCAGCACCTGGGGACAGGGGGAAGAGCAGTACTTC.

The chain is built from TRBV6-6 and TRBJ2-7; 8 bases match TRBD1. The CDR3 spans 12 residues. Germline assignment: CDR1 MNHNY and CDR2 SVGAGI (reference sequence). Trimming removed 5 bases from V and 6 bases from J; junction bases left unmatched: 3. The CDR3 loop is CASSDRGGEQYF. The CDR3 DNA sequence: TGTGCCAGCAGTGACAGGGGCGGCGAGCAGTACTTC.

The CDR3 DNA reads as TGTGCCAGCAGCCGCACAGCGGGAGGATCATACGAGCAGTACTTC. Protein sequence: CASSRTAGGSYEQYF. This chain joins TRBV7-8 and TRBJ2-7; 9 bases map to TRBD2. V gave up 5 bases and J gave up 4 bases; unmatched junction bases: 9. The CDR3 covers 15 residues. The V gene's germline CDR1 is SGHVS and CDR2 FQNEAQ.

In DNA form, the CDR3 reads TGTGCCAGCAGCTTAGTCCCCATTGGGGTGAGCGAGCAGTACTTC. It codes for CASSLVPIGVSEQYF. The chain carries TRBV7-9 and TRBJ2-7; D remains ambiguous. This CDR3 is built from 15 residues. V dropped 1 base and J dropped 6 bases, with 16 bases sitting between them. Germline CDR1 is SEHNR and CDR2 is FQNEAQ (reference sequence).

The J gene is TRBJ1-1, the V gene TRBV4-3; a weak D match, TRBD1 (5 bases). Germline loops: CDR1 LGHNA, CDR2 YSLEER. This CDR3 spans 17 amino acids. V gave up 0 bases and J gave up 2 bases, with 16 bases separating them. The CDR3 protein is CASSQEGWRGSNTEAFF. The CDR3, as DNA: TGCGCCAGCAGCCAAGAAGGGTGGAGGGGATCCAACACTGAAGCTTTCTTT.

The V gene is TRBV6-5, the J gene TRBJ2-7, with a possible D match to TRBD2 (5 bases). Germline-derived CDR1 and CDR2 are MNHEY and SVGAGI. The V gene lost 7 bases and the J gene lost 1 base, with 14 bases spanning the gap. The CDR3 contains 14 residues. The CDR3 loop reads CASTPEGASYEQYF. In DNA, the CDR3 is TGTGCCAGCACCCCTGAGGGCGCTTCCTACGAGCAGTACTTC.

The gene calls are TRBV5-1 and TRBJ2-1, with unresolved D. Trimming took 4 bases from V and 8 from J, leaving 13 bases between them. CDR1 is SGHRS, CDR2 YFSETQ, per germline. The CDR3 is made up of 13 amino acids. The CDR3 DNA reads as TGCGCCAGCAGCCTCGGGTGGTATGATGAGCAGTTCTTC. The encoded protein is CASSLGWYDEQFF.

The sample holds a few counts of this clone. Other nucleotide sequences in the sample specify the same CDR3. The rearrangement links TRBV19 to TRBJ1-5, with unresolved D. With 3 bases removed from V and 0 bases from J, the gap between germline ends came to 6 bases. CDR3 size: 14 residues. Germline CDR1 is LNHDA and CDR2 is SQIVND (reference sequence). CDR3 DNA sequence: TGTGCCAGTAGTATTCGGAATAGCAATCAGCCCCAGCATTTT. This gives the protein CASSIRNSNQPQHF.

The chain recombines TRBV5-6 with TRBJ2-3, with TRBD1 as a possible D gene (5 bases). Per germline, CDR1 SGHDT and CDR2 YYEEEE. V lost 2 bases and J lost 1, with 11 bases in between. The CDR3 totals 15 residues. Here the CDR3 DNA reads TGTGCCAGCAGCTTCGGACATATTCGCACAGATACGCAGTATTTT. Protein product: CASSFGHIRTDTQYF.

The chain uses TRBV6-5 and TRBJ2-3; perhaps TRBD2 as D (5 bases). Deletions cut 8 bases from V and 0 bases from J, with 12 bases between. Germline V gene data show CDR1 as MNHEY and CDR2 as SVGAGI. The CDR3 is 14 amino acids. The CDR3 nucleotides read TGTGCCAGCCGAGGGAATCCTAGCACAGATACGCAGTATTTT. It translates to CASRGNPSTDTQYF.

This rearrangement joins TRBV5-1 to TRBJ2-2, with TRBD2 matching over 11 bases. V was clipped by 8 bases and J by 2 bases; unmatched bases: 5. Germline V lookup: CDR1 SGHRS, CDR2 YFSETQ. This CDR3 is built from 15 residues. DNA for the CDR3: TGCGCCAGACCGGGACTAGCGGAAAACACCGGGGAGCTGTTTTTT. Protein: CARPGLAENTGELFF.

This clone appeared a single time. Other DNA sequences in the sample encode the same CDR3. The rearrangement joins TRBV5-4 to TRBJ1-5; D might be TRBD1 (5 bases). CDR3 size: 13 residues. Trimming removed 2 bases from V and 4 bases from J, with 7 bases in between. Germline CDR1 reads SGHNT; CDR2 reads YYREEE (reference sequence). For the CDR3, the DNA is TGTGCCAGCAGCTTAGACAGAAATCAGCCCCAGCATTTT. The encoded protein is CASSLDRNQPQHF.

The V call is TRBV5-4, the J call TRBJ2-1; TRBD2 agrees at 9 bases. V shed 3 bases, J shed 6 bases, and the junction held 13 bases outside the gene matches. Germline assignment: CDR1 SGHNT and CDR2 YYREEE (reference sequence). The CDR3 runs to 17 residues. The CDR3 spells CASSSKTTSGGGNEQFF. CDR3 in DNA: TGTGCCAGCAGCTCCAAAACGACTAGCGGAGGGGGCAATGAGCAGTTCTTC.

The chain has TRBV5-5 and TRBJ1-4; D gene unclear. Trimming took 0 bases from V and 0 from J, leaving 12 bases between them. The CDR3 extends over 17 amino acids. Germline values: CDR1 SGHKS, CDR2 YYEKEE (reference sequence). CDR3 region: CASSLGGVGATNEKLFF. As DNA, the CDR3 is TGTGCCAGCAGCTTGGGTGGGGTCGGGGCAACTAATGAAAAACTGTTTTTT.